The rows below give T cell receptor beta chains drawn from one sample of a study of control samples from healthy donors and cancer patients. The method was immunoSEQ multiplex PCR; TCRdb's version includes in-frame clones alone and lacks a portion of them. The data contain tens of thousands of clones, roughly 80% of them singletons. The source material was blood. All receptors come from a man aged 50-60 years in good health. Each CDR3 is given without its conserved first and last residue. Size values are once, few and many counts, or a class for expanded clones, and some rows have none.

.	TRBV6-5	TRBJ1-2	ASGRQGSGYT
.	TRBV5-6	TRBJ2-1	ASSLIAGGVNEQF
.	TRBV12-3/TRBV12-4	TRBJ2-5	ASRQGLETQY
.	TRBV24-1	TRBJ2-1	ATSDPTGRGDEQF
.	TRBV10-3	TRBJ1-5	AISDNAGTGGDQPQH
.	TRBV18	TRBJ1-6	ASSSDVSYNSPLH
.	TRBV11-2	TRBJ2-1	ASSFALAGNEQF
.	TRBV30	TRBJ1-5	AWSKGGTQPQH
.	TRBV28	TRBJ2-1	ASSFLAGGPENEQF
.	TRBV10-3	TRBJ2-5	AIRTGDRQETQY
once	TRBV19	TRBJ1-5	ASSISNQPQH
.	TRBV18	TRBJ2-1	ASSVRGSGDEQF
once	TRBV6-5	TRBJ1-2	ASRPGTGGAYGYT
.	TRBV27	TRBJ1-1	ASSFSRQQNTEAF
.	TRBV5-1	TRBJ1-2	ASSQTGNYGYT
.	TRBV7-6	TRBJ2-3	ASTEVWNTQY
.	TRBV6-5	TRBJ2-1	ASMVAGSSYNEQF
.	TRBV4-2	TRBJ2-3	ASSPRGRVPDTQY
few	TRBV19	TRBJ1-4	ASGDQGIEKLF
.	TRBV5-1	TRBJ1-4	ARASDKYNEKLF
.	TRBV24-1	TRBJ2-7	ATSTSGTSGRYEQY
.	TRBV7-2	TRBJ2-3	ASSDQLGTGGGTQY
few	TRBV14	TRBJ2-7	ASSQGWGQGGYEQY
.	TRBV5-1	TRBJ1-1	ASSFLPTNTEAF